Sequencing of this T cell receptor (beta chain) was carried out in a study of blood T cell repertoires in COVID-19. Study-wide background: Specimens from acute and convalescent COVID-19 originated in the United States, Italy and Spain. In each case, the material was cDNA or gDNA derived from T cells, B-cell-depleted T cells, or PBMCs.

Authors' analysis steps: Counts of nucleated cells, estimated from reference gene primer amplification, were obtained. The table came from immunoSEQ multiplex PCR; TCRdb's copy has only in-frame clones and leaves some out. Clone size and the V and J calls come from that table; the DNA yielded D and trimming. The sample holds fewer than 90,000 clones; approximately 75% are singletons and the top ten take 4% to 5.5%. This clone showed up just a few times. Trimming left V 1 base short and J 7 bases short, with 7 bases between. Germline CDR1 and CDR2: SQVTM and ANQGSEA. This CDR3 spans 11 amino acids. The V and J genes are TRBV29-1 and TRBJ1-2; no clear D gene. Material: peripheral blood. This sequence was found in a woman aged 45-65 years with acute or convalescent COVID-19. The chain's CDR3 is CSVEGRGGYTF. CDR3 bases: TGCAGCGTTGAAGGTCGGGGTGGCTACACCTTC. The full variable domain, its missing parts supplied by reference TRBV29-1 and TRBJ1-2, is SAVISQKPSRDICQRGTSLTIQCQVDSQVTMMFWYRQQPGQSLTLIATANQGSEATYESGFVIDKFPISRPNLTFSTLTVSNMSPEDSSIYLCSVEGRGGYTFGSGTRLTVV.